This T cell receptor (beta chain) was identified in a study of response to subunit inactivated influenza vaccine. Using its own MiXCR run on the RT-PCR reads, TCRdb lists one record per CDR3 protein. This table holds around 250,000 distinct CDR3 sequences, 9% to 15% found once. V was trimmed by 3 bases and J by 7 bases, leaving 13 bases between them. The CDR3 has 14 residues. Germline CDR1 SGHDN, CDR2 FVKESK. This TCR came from a man aged 50-60 years who received an inactivated influenza vaccine. The sample consisted of non-naive T cells sorted from PBMCs, taken approximately 15 days before vaccination. The J gene is TRBJ2-1, the V gene TRBV14; D not resolved. The CDR3 nucleotides read TGTGCCAGCAGCCACTGGGTATCGGAGAATGAGCAGTTCTTC. This sequence encodes CASSHWVSENEQFF.